This TCR beta chain is drawn from a study of beta chain features in type 1 diabetes. TCRB transcripts that were expressed got sequenced, as all of the isolated RNA had been reverse transcribed. Using immunoSEQ multiplex PCR, the repertoire was profiled, and TCRdb retains in-frame clones only, with some absent. This sample has roughly 450,000 clones, with over 10% found just once. From germline, CDR1 is LNHDA and CDR2 SQIVND (reference sequence). V lost 4 bases and J 7 bases, leaving 15 bases between the germline ends. The CDR3 spans 14 residues. The sequencing input was naive CD4+ T cells from blood. This chain links TRBV19 with TRBJ2-3, with unresolved D. The clonotype was recovered from a woman younger than 35 in good health. The CDR3 DNA reads as TGTGCCAGTAGTACCTCCGGGCGAGGATATACGCAGTATTTT. Residues: CASSTSGRGYTQYF.